This T cell receptor (beta chain) stems from a study of control samples from healthy donors and cancer patients. Method: immunoSEQ multiplex PCR; TCRdb's copy keeps in-frame clones and lacks some. The sample contains about 140,000 clones, around 85% of which appear only once. This clone has more than one count but fewer than ten. The CDR3 runs 15 residues. Germline CDR1 is SGHRS and CDR2 is YFSETQ. After removal of 6 bases from V and 2 bases from J, the junction contained 8 bases not matched to a gene. The chain couples TRBV5-1 to TRBJ1-3, with 7 positions matching TRBD1. The sequenced sample was blood. This clonotype was sampled from a woman between 25 and 40 years old in good health. The DNA of the CDR3 is TGCGCCAGCACCAGACAGGGAACAGCTGGAAACACCATATATTTT. Amino acids: CASTRQGTAGNTIYF.